The clone carrying this T cell receptor (beta chain) was counted a single time. V lost 6 bases, J lost 4 bases, and 3 bases stayed unmatched. The CDR3 has 13 amino acids. Germline-derived CDR1 and CDR2 are MGHDK and SYGVNS. This specimen belongs to a study of blood T cell repertoires in COVID-19. Study context: Sample material is recorded as cDNA or gDNA derived from T cells, B-cell-depleted T cells, or PBMCs.

Generated by immunoSEQ multiplex PCR, the TCRdb table keeps only in-frame clones and is missing some. The sample includes a few hundred thousand clones, 86% of them seen just once. The chain recombines TRBV25-1 with TRBJ1-5; 7 bases agree with TRBD1. This receptor was identified in a man older than 75 with acute or convalescent COVID-19. The specimen sequenced was peripheral blood. The CDR3 coding sequence is TGTGCCAGCAGCCAGACAGGGAATCAGCCCCAGCATTTT. This encodes CASSQTGNQPQHF.